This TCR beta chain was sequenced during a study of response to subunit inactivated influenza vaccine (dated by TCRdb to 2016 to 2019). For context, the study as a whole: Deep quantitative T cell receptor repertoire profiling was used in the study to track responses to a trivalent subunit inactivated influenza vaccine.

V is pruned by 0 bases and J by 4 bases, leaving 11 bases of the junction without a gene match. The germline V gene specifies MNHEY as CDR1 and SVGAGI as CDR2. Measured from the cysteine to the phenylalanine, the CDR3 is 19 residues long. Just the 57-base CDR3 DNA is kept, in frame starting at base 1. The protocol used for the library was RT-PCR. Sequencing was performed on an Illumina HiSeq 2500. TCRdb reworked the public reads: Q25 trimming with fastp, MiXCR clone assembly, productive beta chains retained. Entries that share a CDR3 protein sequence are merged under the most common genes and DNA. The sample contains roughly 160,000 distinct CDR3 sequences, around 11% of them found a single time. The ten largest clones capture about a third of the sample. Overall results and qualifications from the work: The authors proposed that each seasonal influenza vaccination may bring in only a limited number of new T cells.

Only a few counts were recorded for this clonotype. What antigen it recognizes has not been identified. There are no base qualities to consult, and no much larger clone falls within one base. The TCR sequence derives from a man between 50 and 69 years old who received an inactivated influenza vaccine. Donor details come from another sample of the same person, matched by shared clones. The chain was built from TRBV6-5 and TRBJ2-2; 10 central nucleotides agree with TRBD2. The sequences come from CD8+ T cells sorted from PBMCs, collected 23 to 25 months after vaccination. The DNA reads TGTGCCAGCAGTTACTCGGCTTTGGGACTAGCGTCGAGCACCGGGGAGCTGTTTTTT. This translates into CASSYSALGLASSTGELFF.